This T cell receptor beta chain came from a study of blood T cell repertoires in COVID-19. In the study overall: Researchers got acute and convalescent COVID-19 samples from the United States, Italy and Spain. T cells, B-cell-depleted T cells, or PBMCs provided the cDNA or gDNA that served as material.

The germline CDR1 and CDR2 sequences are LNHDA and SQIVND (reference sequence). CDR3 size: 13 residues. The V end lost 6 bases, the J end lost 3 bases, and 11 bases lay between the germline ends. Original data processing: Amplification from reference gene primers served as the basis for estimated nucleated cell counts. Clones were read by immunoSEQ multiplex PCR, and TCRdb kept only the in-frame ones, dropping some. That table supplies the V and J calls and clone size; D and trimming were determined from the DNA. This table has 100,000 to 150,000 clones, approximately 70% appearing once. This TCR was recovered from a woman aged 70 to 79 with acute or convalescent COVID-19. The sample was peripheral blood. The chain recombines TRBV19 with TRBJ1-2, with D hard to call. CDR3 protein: CASSTGRYYGYTF. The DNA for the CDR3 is TGTGCCAGTAGCACCGGGAGGTACTATGGCTACACCTTC.